The 13 T cell receptor beta chains presented below share a single source sample, sequenced in a study of T-cell memory formation after mild COVID-19 (dated by TCRdb to the early 2020s). The receptor library was made with 5' RACE. These reads were obtained on an Illumina NovaSeq 6000. TCRdb redid the processing of the public reads, applying fastp at Q25 and MiXCR, and retained in-frame beta chains. Rows merge per CDR3 protein into single entries with the most common DNA and genes. The sample records fewer than 250,000 distinct CDR3 sequences, about 10% of which are singletons. Jointly, the top ten make up approximately 3% of the sample. Material: PBMCs or a T cell subset sorted from them (not recorded which). The receptors shown here come from a young man who had mild COVID-19 (a few samples of this study predate the infection). The sample titles of this study are shuffled in the database, so cell type and time point are left out; the donor was told from shared clones.

This clonotype was seen a handful of times. The gene calls are TRBV6-7 and TRBJ2-7, with 8 bases matching TRBD1. TRBV6-7 is reported as an ORF; its role is uncertain. Trimming took 9 bases from V and 3 from J; bases not matched to a gene: 1. The CDR3 has 11 amino acids. CDR3 nucleotides: TGTGCCAGAGGACAGGGCTACGAGCAGTACGTC. This translates into CARGQGYEQYV.

The gene calls are TRBV2 and TRBJ1-1; no definite D call. The germline gives CDR1 SNHLY, CDR2 FYNNEI. This CDR3 comprises 12 residues. V lost 6 bases, J lost 4 bases, and 9 bases lay in between. CDR3 DNA sequence: TGTGCCAGCAGGGAGTGGGGCACTGAAGCTTTCTTT. Translation: CASREWGTEAFF.

This chain connects TRBV11-2 to TRBJ2-7; tentatively, D is TRBD1 (6 bases). CDR1 SGHAT and CDR2 FQNNGV come from the germline V gene. There are 15 residues in the CDR3. Trimming pared 2 bases from V and 2 bases from J, leaving 13 bases between. In nucleotides, the CDR3 is TGTGCCAGCAGCTTATCAGCAGGGGACCCCTACGAGCAGTACGTC. Protein: CASSLSAGDPYEQYV.

The CDR3: CATSRDRSQETQYF. CDR3 DNA sequence: TGTGCCACCAGCAGAGATCGGTCCCAAGAGACCCAGTACTTC. The rearrangement joins TRBV15 to TRBJ2-5; D uncertain. There are 14 residues in the CDR3. V lost 0 bases, J lost 1 base, and 6 bases lay in between. From germline, CDR1 is LNHNV and CDR2 YYDKDF (reference sequence).

This clonotype was seen a handful of times. The chain is built from TRBV7-3 and TRBJ2-3, with 7 bases lining up with TRBD1. The ends lost 4 bases at V and 6 bases at J; junction bases unmatched: 4. Germline V gives CDR1 SGHTA, CDR2 FQGTGA. This CDR3 has 13 residues. The CDR3 nucleotides read TGTGCCAGCAGCTCCCAACAGGGGGATACGCAGTATTTT. Amino acids: CASSSQQGDTQYF.

This clonotype was found a few times. V usage is TRBV4-3 and J usage is TRBJ1-4, with 7 bases lining up with TRBD1. The CDR3 runs 15 residues. The germline CDR1 and CDR2 sequences are LGHNA and YSLEER. V lost 3 bases and J lost 7; bases outside the gene matches: 8. The CDR3 DNA is TGCGCCAGCAGCCAGCTGACAGGGACGGCTGAAAAACTGTTTTTT. This gives the protein CASSQLTGTAEKLFF.

V is TRBV12-3 or TRBV12-4 and J is TRBJ2-7; TRBD1 matches at 7 bases. This CDR3 spans 15 amino acids. After removal of 6 bases from V and 4 bases from J, the junction contained 12 bases not matched to a gene. For the CDR3, the DNA is TGTGCCAGCAGCTCGGGACAGCTAGGCCTATACGAGCAGTACTTC. Protein product: CASSSGQLGLYEQYF.

The chain carries TRBV7-2 and TRBJ2-1; 8 bases are shared with TRBD1. The CDR3 totals 15 residues. The germline CDR1 and CDR2 sequences are SGHTA and FQGNSA. V shed 1 base and J 8 bases; nucleotides not matched to a gene: 7. CDR3 loop: CASSLGTGGYDEQFF. The CDR3 DNA reads TGTGCCAGCAGCTTAGGAACAGGGGGGTACGATGAGCAGTTCTTC.

The V and J genes are TRBV3-1 and TRBJ2-1; 10 bases are shared with TRBD2. Losses at the gene ends were 8 bases for V and 5 bases for J; bases not matched to a gene: 6. The CDR3 loop spans 14 amino acids. The germline V gene encodes CDR1 LGHDT and CDR2 YNNKEL (reference sequence). The CDR3, as DNA: TGTGCCAGCGGACGGCTAGCGGGGGACAATGAGCAGTTCTTC. It translates to CASGRLAGDNEQFF.

The V gene is TRBV5-1, the J gene TRBJ2-5; 13 positions agree with TRBD2. This CDR3 has 16 residues. Germline V gives CDR1 SGHRS, CDR2 YFSETQ. The junction had 3 bases not matched to a gene; V was cut back by 4 bases and J by 0 bases. The CDR3 protein is CASSGGTSGDQETQYF. The CDR3 DNA follows: TGCGCCAGCAGCGGCGGGACTAGCGGGGACCAAGAGACCCAGTACTTC. Variable domain in full (rest from reference TRBV5-1 and TRBJ2-5): KAGVTQTPRYLIKTRGQQVTLSCSPISGHRSVSWYQQTPGQGLQFLFEYFSETQRNKGNFPGRFSGRQFSNSRSEMNVSTLELGDSALYLCASSGGTSGDQETQYFGPGTRLLVL.

V is TRBV5-8 and J is TRBJ2-3; 8 bases map to TRBD1. CDR1 and CDR2 from the germline V gene are SGHTS and YDEGEE. V dropped 0 bases and J dropped 6; count of bases not matched to a gene: 6. CDR3 length equals 15 residues. In nucleotides, the CDR3 is TGTGCCAGCAGCTTGGGGGACCGGACAGGGGATACGCAGTATTTT. Amino acids: CASSLGDRTGDTQYF.

The gene calls are TRBV5-5 and TRBJ2-1; 7 bases are a match to TRBD1. The length of the CDR3 is 14 residues. Germline assignment: CDR1 SGHKS and CDR2 YYEKEE (reference sequence). V shed 4 bases and J 4 bases; nucleotides not matched to a gene: 5. In DNA, the CDR3 is TGTGCCAGCAGCAAGGGACAGTTTTACAATGAGCAGTTCTTC. It translates to CASSKGQFYNEQFF.

The table lists this clonotype with many counts. This CDR3 reads CASSLGGTSGRGETQYF. CDR3 coding DNA: TGTGCCAGCAGCTTAGGGGGGACTAGCGGGCGAGGGGAGACCCAGTACTTC. The chain uses TRBV7-2 and TRBJ2-5, with 12 bases lining up with TRBD2. CDR1 is SGHTA and CDR2 is FQGNSA in the germline V gene. This CDR3 has 17 residues. The trim removed 1 base at V and 5 bases at J, leaving 8 bases unmatched.